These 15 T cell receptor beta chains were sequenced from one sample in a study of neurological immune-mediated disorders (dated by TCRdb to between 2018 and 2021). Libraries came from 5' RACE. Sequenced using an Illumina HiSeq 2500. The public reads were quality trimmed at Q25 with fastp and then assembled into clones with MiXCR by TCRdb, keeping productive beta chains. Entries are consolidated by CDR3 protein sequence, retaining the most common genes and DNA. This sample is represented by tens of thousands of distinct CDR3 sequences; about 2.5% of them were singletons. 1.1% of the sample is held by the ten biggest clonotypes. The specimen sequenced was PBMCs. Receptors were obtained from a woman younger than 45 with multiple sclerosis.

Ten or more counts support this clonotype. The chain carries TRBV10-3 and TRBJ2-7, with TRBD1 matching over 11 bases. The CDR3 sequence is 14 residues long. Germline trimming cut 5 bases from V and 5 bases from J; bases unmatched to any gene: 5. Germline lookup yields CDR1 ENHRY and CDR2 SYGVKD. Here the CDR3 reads CAISPGTGGDEQYF. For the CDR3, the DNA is TGTGCCATCAGTCCAGGGACAGGGGGGGACGAGCAGTACTTC.

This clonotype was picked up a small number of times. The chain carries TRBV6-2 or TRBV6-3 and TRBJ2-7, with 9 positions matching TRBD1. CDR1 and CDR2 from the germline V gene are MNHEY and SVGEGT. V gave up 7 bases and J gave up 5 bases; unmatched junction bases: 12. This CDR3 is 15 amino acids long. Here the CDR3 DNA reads TGTGCCAGCATTGCCCACCGGGACAGGGACCACGAGCAGTACTTC. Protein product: CASIAHRDRDHEQYF.

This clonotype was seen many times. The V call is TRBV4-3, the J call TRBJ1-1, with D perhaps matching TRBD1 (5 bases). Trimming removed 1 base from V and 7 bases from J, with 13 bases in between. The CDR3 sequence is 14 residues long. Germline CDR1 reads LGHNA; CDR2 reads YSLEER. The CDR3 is CASSQATGGSEAFF. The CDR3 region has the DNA TGCGCCAGCAGCCAAGCTACCGGGGGGAGTGAAGCTTTCTTT.

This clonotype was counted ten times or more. The CDR3 DNA follows: TGCAGTGCCCGCGGACTAGCGGGAGATGAGCAGTTCTTC. It translates to CSARGLAGDEQFF. The chain couples TRBV20-1 to TRBJ2-1; 13 bases align to TRBD2. Germline V gene sequence: CDR1 DFQATT, CDR2 SNEGSKA (reference sequence). The CDR3 length is 13 residues. After removal of 6 bases from V and 8 bases from J, the junction contained 4 bases not matched to a gene.

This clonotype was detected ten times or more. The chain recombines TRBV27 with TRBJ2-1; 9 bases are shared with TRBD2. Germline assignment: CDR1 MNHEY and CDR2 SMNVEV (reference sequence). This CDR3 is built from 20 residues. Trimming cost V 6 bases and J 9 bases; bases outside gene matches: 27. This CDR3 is CASRHRQGIKASGMIGEQFF. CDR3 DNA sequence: TGTGCCAGCAGACATCGACAGGGCATAAAGGCTAGCGGGATGATAGGTGAGCAGTTCTTC.

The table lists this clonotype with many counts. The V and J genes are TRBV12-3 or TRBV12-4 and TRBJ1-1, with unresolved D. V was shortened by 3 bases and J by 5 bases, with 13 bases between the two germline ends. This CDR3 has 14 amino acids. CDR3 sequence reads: CASSLVSRGTEAFF. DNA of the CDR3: TGTGCCAGCAGTTTGGTCAGCCGAGGGACTGAAGCTTTCTTT.

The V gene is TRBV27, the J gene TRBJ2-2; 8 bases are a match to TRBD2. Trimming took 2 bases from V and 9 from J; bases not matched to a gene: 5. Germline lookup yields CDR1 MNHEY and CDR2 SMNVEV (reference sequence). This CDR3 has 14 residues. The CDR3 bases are TGTGCCAGCAGTTTAGCGGGAGGTCCGCGGGAGCTGTTTTTT. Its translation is CASSLAGGPRELFF.

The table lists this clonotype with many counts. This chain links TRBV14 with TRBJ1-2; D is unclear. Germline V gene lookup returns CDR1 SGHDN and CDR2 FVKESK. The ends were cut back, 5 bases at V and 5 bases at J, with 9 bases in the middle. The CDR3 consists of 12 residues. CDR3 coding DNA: TGTGCCAGCAGCGATGTTAATTATGGCTACACCTTC. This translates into CASSDVNYGYTF.

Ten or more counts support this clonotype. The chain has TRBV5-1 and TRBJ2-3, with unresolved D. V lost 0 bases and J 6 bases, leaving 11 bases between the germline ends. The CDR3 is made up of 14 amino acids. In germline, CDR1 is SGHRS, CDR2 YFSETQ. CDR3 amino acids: CASSLDRQMDTQYF. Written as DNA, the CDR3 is TGCGCCAGCAGCTTGGATCGGCAGATGGATACGCAGTATTTT. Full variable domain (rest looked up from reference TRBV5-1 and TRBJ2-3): KAGVTQTPRYLIKTRGQQVTLSCSPISGHRSVSWYQQTPGQGLQFLFEYFSETQRNKGNFPGRFSGRQFSNSRSEMNVSTLELGDSALYLCASSLDRQMDTQYFGPGTRLTVL.

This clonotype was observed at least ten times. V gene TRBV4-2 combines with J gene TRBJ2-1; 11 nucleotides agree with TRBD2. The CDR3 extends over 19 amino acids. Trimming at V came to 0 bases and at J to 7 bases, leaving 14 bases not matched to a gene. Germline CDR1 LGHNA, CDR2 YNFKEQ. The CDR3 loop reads CASSQEGPRLAGGGNEQFF. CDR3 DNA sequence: TGTGCCAGCAGCCAAGAGGGCCCGCGCCTAGCGGGAGGAGGGAATGAGCAGTTCTTC.

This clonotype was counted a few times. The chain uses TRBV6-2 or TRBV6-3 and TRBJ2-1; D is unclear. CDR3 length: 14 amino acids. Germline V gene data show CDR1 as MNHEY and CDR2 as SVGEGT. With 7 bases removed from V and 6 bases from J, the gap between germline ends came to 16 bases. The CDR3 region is CASTNPPLGNEQFF. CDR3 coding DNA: TGTGCCAGCACAAATCCCCCCCTTGGCAATGAGCAGTTCTTC.

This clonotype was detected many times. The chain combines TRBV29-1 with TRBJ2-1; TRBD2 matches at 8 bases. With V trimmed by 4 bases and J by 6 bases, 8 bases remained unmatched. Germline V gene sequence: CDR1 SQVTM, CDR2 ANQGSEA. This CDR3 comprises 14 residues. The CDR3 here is CSVGSGRTSNEQFF. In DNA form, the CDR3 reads TGCAGCGTTGGAAGCGGGAGAACGAGCAATGAGCAGTTCTTC.

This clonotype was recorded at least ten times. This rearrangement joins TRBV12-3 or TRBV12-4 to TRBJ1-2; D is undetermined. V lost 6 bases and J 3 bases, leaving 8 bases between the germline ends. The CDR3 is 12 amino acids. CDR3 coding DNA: TGTGCCAGCAGCTCGACCTACTATGGCTACACCTTC. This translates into CASSSTYYGYTF.

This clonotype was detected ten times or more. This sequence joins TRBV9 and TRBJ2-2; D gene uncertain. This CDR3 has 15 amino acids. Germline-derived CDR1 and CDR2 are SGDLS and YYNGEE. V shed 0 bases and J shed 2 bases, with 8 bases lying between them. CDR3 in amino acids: CASSVVTDNTGELFF. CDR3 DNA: TGTGCCAGCAGCGTAGTTACAGATAACACCGGGGAGCTGTTTTTT.

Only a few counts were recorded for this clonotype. The CDR3 is CASSGQGNTDTQYF. CDR3 bases: TGCGCCAGCAGCGGACAGGGTAACACAGATACGCAGTATTTT. The gene calls are TRBV5-1 and TRBJ2-3, with 8 bases fitting TRBD1. J lost 2 bases, V lost 4 bases, and 3 bases had no gene match. The V gene's germline CDR1 is SGHRS and CDR2 YFSETQ. The CDR3 is 14 residues long.